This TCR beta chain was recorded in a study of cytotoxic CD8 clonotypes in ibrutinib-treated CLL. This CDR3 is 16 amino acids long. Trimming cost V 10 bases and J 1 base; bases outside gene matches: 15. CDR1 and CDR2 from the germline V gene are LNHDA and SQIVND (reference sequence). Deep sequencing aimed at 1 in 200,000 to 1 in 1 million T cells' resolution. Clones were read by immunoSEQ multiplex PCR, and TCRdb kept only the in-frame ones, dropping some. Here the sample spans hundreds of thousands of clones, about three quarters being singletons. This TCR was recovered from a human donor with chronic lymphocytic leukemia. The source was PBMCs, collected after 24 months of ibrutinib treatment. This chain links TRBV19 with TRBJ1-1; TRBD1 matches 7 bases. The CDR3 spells CAIKGAGGRENTEAFF. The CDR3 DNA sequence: TGTGCCATAAAGGGAGCAGGGGGACGAGAGAACACTGAAGCTTTCTTT.